This T cell receptor (beta chain) appears in the sequencing data of a study of PD-1 blockade in classical Hodgkin lymphoma. Study-level points and caveats: TCR diversity rose significantly by C4D1 in CD4+ but not CD8+ cells.

Clones were read by immunoSEQ multiplex PCR, and TCRdb kept only the in-frame ones, dropping some. The data hold roughly 31,000 clones, with 70% to 85% observed a single time. Relapse was seen in all patients after autologous stem cell transplantation, and brentuximab vedotin exposure was variable. Classification of best responses gave complete response, partial response or progressive disease. Per the germline V gene, CDR1 is MNHEY and CDR2 is SMNVEV (reference sequence). V gave up 3 bases and J gave up 0 bases, with 10 bases separating them. This CDR3 comprises 15 residues. A remark on this clone: The antigen remains unidentified.

The chain uses TRBV27 and TRBJ2-3, with D possibly TRBD2 on 5 matching bases. This TCR came from a human donor with classical Hodgkin lymphoma. Sequenced here: peripheral blood mononuclear cells (PBMCs), sampled before the second cycle of nivolumab. The CDR3 DNA follows: TGTGCCAGCAGTTTTCGGGATGGAAGCACAGATACGCAGTATTTT. Its protein is CASSFRDGSTDTQYF.